These 8 T cell receptor beta chains originate from one sample sequenced in a study of cytomegalovirus exposure and HLA in healthy donors listed by TCRdb under 2017. The library was produced with the immunoSEQ multiplex PCR assay. TCRdb took this table from immuneACCESS and kept in-frame rearrangements with V and J called. Such tables lack part of the clones; where checked against another copy, unresolved V genes explain under half of the gap, and the rest is unexplained. The sample table shows some 200,000 clones, and approximately 82% are seen once. Of the sample, 13% falls within the top ten clones. The source material was PBMCs. All receptors come from a woman aged 25 to 45 in good health and CMV-seropositive.

The genes are TRBV5-1 and TRBJ2-7; 10 bases map to TRBD2. V was clipped by 0 bases and J by 6 bases; unmatched bases: 3. Germline CDR1 and CDR2: SGHRS and YFSETQ. This CDR3 has 14 residues. CDR3 nucleotide sequence: TGCGCCAGCAGCTTGGGAGCGGGAGGGTTCGAGCAGTACTTC. Translating it yields CASSLGAGGFEQYF.

The chain employs TRBV10-3 and TRBJ2-1; D is perhaps TRBD2 (5 bases). The CDR3 covers 14 residues. Germline V gene sequence: CDR1 ENHRY, CDR2 SYGVKD. Trimming shortened V by 2 bases and J by 6 bases, and 11 bases separated the two germline ends. The CDR3 coding sequence is TGTGCCATCAGTGAGAATGTAGGACTCAATGAGCAGTTCTTC. Its protein is CAISENVGLNEQFF.

This chain connects TRBV5-6 to TRBJ1-1; D might be TRBD1 (6 bases). The V gene's germline CDR1 is SGHDT and CDR2 YYEEEE. The CDR3 spans 15 residues. V shed 0 bases and J shed 1 base, with 10 bases lying between them. The CDR3 region is CASSLAAGANTEAFF. DNA of the CDR3: TGTGCCAGCAGCTTGGCCGCAGGGGCGAACACTGAAGCTTTCTTT.

The chain couples TRBV28 to TRBJ1-5; 8 nucleotides line up with TRBD1. The CDR3 runs 15 residues. Trimming cost V 1 base and J 3 bases; bases outside gene matches: 2. CDR1 MDHEN and CDR2 SYDVKM come from the germline V gene. The CDR3, as DNA: TGTGCCAGCAGTTTATCGGACAGGGCCAATCAGCCCCAGCATTTT. This sequence encodes CASSLSDRANQPQHF.

The V call is TRBV5-1, the J call TRBJ2-7; 9 bases are shared with TRBD2. Germline assignment: CDR1 SGHRS and CDR2 YFSETQ. Trimming cost V 0 bases and J 2 bases; bases outside gene matches: 6. The CDR3 contains 16 residues. The chain's CDR3 is CASSLGLAGEPYEQYF. In DNA form, the CDR3 reads TGCGCCAGCAGCTTGGGGTTAGCGGGAGAGCCCTACGAGCAGTACTTC.

The chain links TRBV21-1 to TRBJ2-7; TRBD1, the table's D call, was not compared with the DNA. TRBV21-1 is noted as a pseudogene. The CDR3 extends over 15 amino acids. This CDR3 reads CAGPKQGNRGYEQYF. CDR3 nucleotides: TGTGCCGGACCAAAACAGGGCAACCGGGGTTACGAGCAGTACTTC.

The V gene is TRBV7-2, the J gene TRBJ2-7; 9 bases map to TRBD1. Losses at the gene ends were 4 bases for V and 3 bases for J; bases not matched to a gene: 4. Germline V lookup: CDR1 SGHTA, CDR2 FQGNSA. CDR3 length: 14 amino acids. CDR3 loop: CASSSRTGVYEQYF. In DNA form, the CDR3 reads TGTGCCAGCAGCTCTCGGACAGGGGTCTACGAGCAGTACTTC.

The chain recombines TRBV2 with TRBJ1-5; D gene unclear. Trimming removed 9 bases at V and 3 bases at J, with 12 bases between. The germline V gene encodes CDR1 SNHLY and CDR2 FYNNEI. This CDR3 comprises 13 residues. The CDR3 protein is CASRENVNQPQHF. The CDR3 DNA follows: TGTGCCAGTCGAGAAAACGTCAATCAGCCCCAGCATTTT.